The 10 T cell receptor beta chains reported below all come from one sample, sequenced in a study of T cells in Graves' hyperthyroidism and ophthalmopathy. Using RNA transcripts as the source, TCR beta CDR3 regions were amplified. During a first-round RT-PCR of the TCR CDR3, the HTBI primer set was used. TCRdb called the multiplex PCR reads again in MiXCR, with one record for every CDR3 protein. The sample has hundreds of thousands of distinct CDR3 sequences, approximately 14% seen once. Sequenced: blood. These receptors came from a woman aged 45-65 years with Graves' ophthalmopathy.

This clonotype was detected a few times. The chain has TRBV4-1 and TRBJ2-6; D gene ambiguous. The V end was cut by 1 base, the J end by 1 base, with 5 bases between. The CDR3 length is 15 residues. Germline V lookup: CDR1 MGHRA, CDR2 YSYEKL. The CDR3 DNA sequence: TGCGCCAGCAGCCAAGCACAGTCTGGGGCCAACGTCCTGACTTTC. It yields the protein CASSQAQSGANVLTF.

The rearrangement links TRBV6-2 or TRBV6-3 to TRBJ2-1; 8 bases match TRBD2. With 5 bases clipped from V and 7 bases from J, the junction kept 10 bases outside the gene matches. The V gene's germline CDR1 is MNHEY and CDR2 SVGEGT. The CDR3 covers 15 residues. CDR3 sequence: CASSTSGTRGNEQFF. CDR3 in DNA: TGTGCCAGCAGTACGTCCGGGACTAGGGGGAATGAGCAGTTCTTC.

This clonotype appeared many times. The V gene is TRBV7-2, the J gene TRBJ2-1, with D hard to call. The CDR3 totals 15 residues. V was pared by 3 bases and J by 2 bases, with 11 bases between. Germline V gene data show CDR1 as SGHTA and CDR2 as FQGNSA. The CDR3 loop is CASSFSARTYNEQFF. CDR3 nucleotide sequence: TGTGCCAGCAGCTTTTCTGCTAGAACCTACAATGAGCAGTTCTTC.

This clonotype has a count of ten or more. V is TRBV11-2 and J is TRBJ1-1; possibly TRBD1 for D (5 bases). CDR3 length: 13 amino acids. Looked up from germline, CDR1 is SGHAT and CDR2 is FQNNGV. V was pared by 4 bases and J by 2 bases, with 8 bases between. CDR3 sequence (DNA): TGTGCCAGCAGCTGGCAGGGTAACACTGAAGCTTTCTTT. This translates into CASSWQGNTEAFF.

This clonotype appeared many times. This chain links TRBV9 with TRBJ2-3; 10 bases agree with TRBD2. V lost 3 bases and J lost 4; bases outside the gene matches: 11. The CDR3 covers 17 residues. The V gene's germline CDR1 is SGDLS and CDR2 YYNGEE. Here the CDR3 reads CASSASLAGEGPDTQYF. CDR3 DNA sequence: TGTGCCAGCAGCGCAAGTCTAGCGGGAGAGGGACCAGATACGCAGTATTTT.

This clonotype has ten or more counts. The CDR3 DNA sequence: TGTGCCAGCAGCTTTCTTCGTGGAGGGGGGCAGTTCTTC. This gives the protein CASSFLRGGGQFF. The chain couples TRBV11-3 to TRBJ2-1; possibly TRBD1 or TRBD2 for D (6 bases each). The CDR3 runs 13 residues. CDR1 is SGHNT and CDR2 is YENEEA in the germline V gene. The V and J ends lost 3 bases and 12 bases respectively, with 15 bases between them. The whole variable domain, filled in from reference TRBV11-3 and TRBJ2-1, reads EAGVVQSPRYKIIEKKQPVAFWCNPISGHNTLYWYLQNLGQGPELLIRYENEEAVDDSQLPKDRFSAERLKGVDSTLKIQPAELGDSAVYLCASSFLRGGGQFFGPGTRLTVL.

This clonotype has only one observation. The chain has TRBV3-1 and TRBJ2-1; 9 nucleotides match TRBD2. This CDR3 region has 17 residues. Germline V gene data show CDR1 as LGHDT and CDR2 as YNNKEL (reference sequence). J lost 7 bases, V lost 0 bases, and 10 bases had no gene match. CDR3 DNA sequence: TGTGCCAGCAGCCAAGAAGCGGGAGGCTCAAGGCGGAATGAGCAGTTCTTC. Translation gives CASSQEAGGSRRNEQFF.

This clonotype was counted only a few times. The chain uses TRBV6-1 and TRBJ2-7, with TRBD2 matching over 8 bases. The length of the CDR3 is 14 residues. CDR1 and CDR2 from the germline V gene are MNHNS and SASEGT. The trim removed 6 bases at V and 0 bases at J, leaving 4 bases unmatched. The CDR3 DNA reads TGTGCCAGCAGCACACTAGCGGTCTCCTACGAGCAGTACTTC. Encoded protein: CASSTLAVSYEQYF.

In this sample, this clonotype turned up many times. V usage is TRBV24-1 and J usage is TRBJ2-1; D unresolved. The CDR3 extends over 15 amino acids. Germline loops: CDR1 KGHDR, CDR2 SFDVKD. V was cut by 1 base and J by 5 bases, with 11 bases left in between. The chain's CDR3 is CATSDFSGTNNEQFF. CDR3 DNA sequence: TGTGCCACCAGTGATTTCTCAGGTACCAACAATGAGCAGTTCTTC.

The chain is built from TRBV7-9 and TRBJ1-4; a possible D gene is TRBD1 (6 bases). Germline V gene sequence: CDR1 SEHNR, CDR2 FQNEAQ (reference sequence). CDR3 length: 17 residues. Trimming took 1 base from V and 4 from J, leaving 16 bases between them. The CDR3 reads CASSLGLQGRDNEKLFF. The CDR3 DNA follows: TGTGCCAGCAGCTTAGGGCTACAGGGCCGGGATAATGAAAAACTGTTTTTT.